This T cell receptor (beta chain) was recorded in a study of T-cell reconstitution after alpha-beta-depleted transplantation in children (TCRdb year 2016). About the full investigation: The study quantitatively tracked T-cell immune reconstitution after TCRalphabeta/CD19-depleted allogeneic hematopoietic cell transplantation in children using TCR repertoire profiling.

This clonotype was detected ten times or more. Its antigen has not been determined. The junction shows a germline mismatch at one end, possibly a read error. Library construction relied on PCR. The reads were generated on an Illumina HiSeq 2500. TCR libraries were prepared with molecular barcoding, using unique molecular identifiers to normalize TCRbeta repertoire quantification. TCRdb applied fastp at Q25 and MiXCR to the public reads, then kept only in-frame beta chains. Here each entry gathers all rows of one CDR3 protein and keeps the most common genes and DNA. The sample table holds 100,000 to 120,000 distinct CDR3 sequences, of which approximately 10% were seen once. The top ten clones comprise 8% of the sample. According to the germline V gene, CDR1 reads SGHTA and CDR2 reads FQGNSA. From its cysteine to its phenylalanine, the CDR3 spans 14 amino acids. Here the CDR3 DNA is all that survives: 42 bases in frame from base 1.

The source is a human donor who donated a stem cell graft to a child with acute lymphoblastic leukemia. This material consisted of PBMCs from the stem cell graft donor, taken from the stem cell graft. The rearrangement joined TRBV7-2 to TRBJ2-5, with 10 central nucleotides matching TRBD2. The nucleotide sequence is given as TGTGCCAGCAGCCTAGCGGGAGCGGGAGAGACCCAGTACTTC. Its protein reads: CASSLAGAGETQYF.